The clone carrying this T cell receptor (beta chain) was observed at least ten times. There were TCR beta CDR3 regions amplified from RNA transcripts. TCR CDR3 underwent first-round RT-PCR with the HTBI primer set. Each CDR3 protein gets one entry after TCRdb re-called the multiplex PCR reads with MiXCR. Counted here are hundreds of thousands of distinct CDR3 sequences, less than 15% occurring once; the ten biggest clones make up less than 10%. Exclusion criteria comprised uncontrolled infection, other autoimmune disease, pregnancy or lactation. The data were taken from a study of T cells in Graves' hyperthyroidism and ophthalmopathy. Study background: Peripheral blood was drawn at first diagnosis, prior to all treatment.

V dropped 3 bases and J dropped 3; count of bases not matched to a gene: 6. Germline loops: CDR1 SGDLS, CDR2 YYNGEE. The CDR3 runs 16 residues. The chain uses TRBV9 and TRBJ2-3, with 11 bases matching TRBD1. The receptor's source is a woman aged 18-35 years with Graves' hyperthyroidism. Source material: blood. The CDR3 loop reads CASSGGQGATTDTQYF. The DNA of the CDR3 is TGTGCCAGCAGCGGAGGACAGGGGGCAACGACAGATACGCAGTATTTT.